Each of the 8 T cell receptor beta chains below was sequenced from the same sample in a study of blood T cell repertoires in COVID-19. The protocol was immunoSEQ multiplex PCR, while the TCRdb copy is restricted to in-frame clones and leaves out a portion. Among over 250,000 clones, about four fifths were seen once, and the ten largest hold 8% to 10%. Sequenced input: peripheral blood. All receptors come from a woman between 50 and 59 years old who had recovered from COVID-19.

Notes on this clone: Within the sample, other DNA sequences also encode this same CDR3. This chain connects TRBV18 to TRBJ1-1; D gene unclear. V gave up 6 bases and J gave up 1 base, with 12 bases separating them. This CDR3 has 14 residues. The germline V gene has CDR1 KGHSH and CDR2 LQKENI. The CDR3 reads CASSLGVGNTEAFF. The CDR3, as DNA: TGTGCCAGCTCCTTAGGAGTTGGGAACACTGAAGCTTTCTTT.

The V and J genes are TRBV6-2 or TRBV6-3 and TRBJ2-2, with 9 positions matching TRBD2. Trimming took 7 bases from V and 7 from J; bases not matched to a gene: 19. The CDR3 runs to 18 residues. The germline V gene has CDR1 MNHEY and CDR2 SVGEGT. This CDR3 is CASTPPRAGGRSDGELFF. In nucleotides, the CDR3 is TGTGCCAGCACCCCTCCCCGGGCGGGAGGGCGTAGTGACGGGGAGCTGTTTTTT.

This clone was seen once. The V and J genes are TRBV29-1 and TRBJ1-2, with D hard to call. CDR1 and CDR2 (germline): SQVTM, ANQGSEA. The CDR3 is 12 residues long. Trimming cost V 1 base and J 8 bases, with 11 bases left between them. The CDR3 loop is CSVEAGGDGYTF. CDR3 nucleotide sequence: TGCAGCGTTGAAGCAGGAGGCGACGGCTACACCTTC.

The J gene is TRBJ2-1, the V gene TRBV5-8, with 9 bases matching TRBD2. V lost 6 bases, J lost 10 bases, and 14 bases stayed unmatched. CDR3 size: 15 residues. The V gene's germline CDR1 is SGHTS and CDR2 YDEGEE. The CDR3, as DNA: TGTGCCAGCAACCCGAAGGGACTAGCTTTGGGGGAGCAGTTCTTC. It specifies CASNPKGLALGEQFF.

This clone was counted between two and nine times. V gene TRBV7-8 combines with J gene TRBJ2-1, with 15 positions matching TRBD2. The germline V gene has CDR1 SGHVS and CDR2 FQNEAQ. The trim removed 1 base at V and 9 bases at J, leaving 7 bases unmatched. CDR3 length equals 17 residues. The CDR3 spells CASSLGTSGRALGEQFF. The CDR3 DNA reads TGTGCCAGCAGCTTAGGGACTAGCGGGAGGGCCCTCGGTGAGCAGTTCTTC.

The genes are TRBV28 and TRBJ1-1; the match to TRBD1 covers 7 bases. The CDR3 contains 11 residues. Losses at the gene ends were 6 bases for V and 8 bases for J; bases not matched to a gene: 3. The V gene's germline CDR1 is MDHEN and CDR2 SYDVKM. The CDR3 DNA is TGTGCCAGCAGCATGGGACAGGAAGCTTTCTTT. Amino acids: CASSMGQEAFF.

In DNA, the CDR3 is TGTGCCAGCAGTTCCTACAGGGAGTATGGCTACACCTTC. Protein sequence: CASSSYREYGYTF. The J gene is TRBJ1-2, the V gene TRBV6-2 or TRBV6-3; maybe TRBD1 (6 bases). Germline CDR1 is MNHEY and CDR2 is SVGEGT. Trimming took 4 bases from V and 5 from J, leaving 11 bases between them. The CDR3 extends over 13 amino acids.

The chain employs TRBV7-6 and TRBJ1-2; D gene uncertain. Germline-derived CDR1 and CDR2 are SGHVS and FNYEAQ. V lost 1 base and J 6 bases, leaving 12 bases between the germline ends. The CDR3 has 14 residues. CDR3 amino acids: CASSLEFRSHGYTF. The CDR3 DNA follows: TGTGCCAGCAGCTTAGAGTTTAGGAGTCATGGCTACACCTTC.